This TCR beta chain stems from a study of shared clonotypes between healthy human individuals. Study-level background: CD4 naive and memory got three plates each, CD8 naive two, CD8 memory one.

This CDR3 spans 16 amino acids. After removal of 3 bases from V and 7 bases from J, the junction contained 8 bases not matched to a gene. The V gene's germline CDR1 is MGHRA and CDR2 YSYEKL. HIV-negative, healthy adults without recent acute infections or vaccinations were the donors. Deep level was the assay's run setting. Clones were read by immunoSEQ multiplex PCR, and TCRdb kept only the in-frame ones, dropping some. Of more than 1,200,000 clones listed, around 98.5% are singletons. Sequenced material: naive CD4+ T cells sorted from blood. Described subset: CD45RA+ positively selected. The chain links TRBV4-1 to TRBJ2-4; TRBD2 matches at 11 bases. This sequence originates from a man younger than 45 in good health. The CDR3 DNA follows: TGCGCCAGCAGCCAGACTAGCGGGAACCCGGGGAACATTCAGTACTTC. Translation gives CASSQTSGNPGNIQYF.